This T cell receptor (beta chain) was identified in a study of T-cell memory formation after mild COVID-19. TCRdb reanalysed the 5' RACE reads using MiXCR and keeps one entry per CDR3 protein. The table includes some 120,000 distinct CDR3 sequences, more than 15% detected once. This clonotype was observed many times. Germline CDR1 reads ENHRY; CDR2 reads SYGVKD. CDR3 length: 13 amino acids. With 9 bases clipped from V and 5 bases from J, the junction kept 7 bases outside the gene matches. The origin of this receptor is an adult woman who had mild COVID-19 (a few samples of this study predate the infection). Cell type and time point are not known. The rearrangement links TRBV10-3 to TRBJ2-1; 7 nucleotides match TRBD2. Sequences were obtained from PBMCs or a T cell subset sorted from them (not recorded which). The CDR3 reads CAIGLVRDNEQFF. For the CDR3, the DNA is TGTGCCATAGGACTAGTCAGGGACAATGAGCAGTTCTTC.